These 32 T cell receptor beta chains originate from one sample sequenced in a study of T cell responses to AZD1222 COVID-19 vaccine. Sequencing was performed with immunoSEQ multiplex PCR; in TCRdb, only in-frame clones are kept and a portion is missing. The sample contains under 200,000 clones, 90% to 95% of which appear only once. Sequences were derived from peripheral blood, sampled 28 days after the second AZD1222 dose. These receptors were obtained from an adult who received the AZD1222 COVID-19 vaccine.

This sequence joins TRBV19 and TRBJ2-1; the match to TRBD2 covers 12 bases. V was pared by 5 bases and J by 8 bases, with 13 bases of the junction left unmatched. This CDR3 is 17 amino acids long. Germline V gives CDR1 LNHDA, CDR2 SQIVND (reference sequence). CDR3: CASSLAGGSYLGDEQFF. CDR3 DNA sequence: TGTGCCAGTAGTCTAGCGGGAGGGTCCTATCTTGGGGATGAGCAGTTCTTC.

The CDR3 protein is CASSLGVDRGFNIQYF. The CDR3 DNA reads as TGTGCCAGCAGCTTAGGGGTCGACAGGGGTTTTAACATTCAGTACTTC. The chain recombines TRBV11-1 with TRBJ2-4; 8 nucleotides line up with TRBD1. This CDR3 is 16 amino acids long. J lost 7 bases, V lost 1 base, and 9 bases had no gene match. The germline CDR1 and CDR2 sequences are SGHAT and FQDESV (reference sequence).

This chain connects TRBV7-9 to TRBJ2-5, with unresolved D. The CDR3 loop spans 13 amino acids. Per germline, CDR1 SEHNR and CDR2 FQNEAQ (reference sequence). Trimming shortened V by 4 bases and J by 1 base, and 7 bases separated the two germline ends. CDR3 nucleotide sequence: TGTGCCAGCAGCTCCGTCGCCCAAGAGACCCAGTACTTC. Amino acid sequence: CASSSVAQETQYF.

The rearrangement uses TRBV10-3 and TRBJ2-7; 10 bases agree with TRBD1. The CDR3 consists of 14 residues. Trimming cost V 6 bases and J 2 bases; bases outside gene matches: 4. Germline lookup yields CDR1 ENHRY and CDR2 SYGVKD. The chain's CDR3 is CAIRRDRGTYEQYF. The CDR3 nucleotides read TGTGCCATCAGACGGGACAGGGGTACCTACGAGCAGTACTTC.

This chain links TRBV7-3 with TRBJ1-1; no firm D call. CDR1 and CDR2 from the germline V gene are SGHTA and FQGTGA. The CDR3 extends over 13 amino acids. V shed 5 bases and J shed 7 bases, with 14 bases lying between them. CDR3 sequence: CASSPNDGSEAFF. CDR3 DNA sequence: TGTGCCAGCAGCCCGAACGACGGAAGTGAAGCTTTCTTT. Full variable domain (remainder filled in from reference TRBV7-3 and TRBJ1-1): GAGVSQTPSNKVTEKGKYVELRCDPISGHTALYWYRQSLGQGPEFLIYFQGTGAADDSGLPNDRFFAVRPEGSVSTLKIQRTERGDSAVYLCASSPNDGSEAFFGQGTRLTVV.

This chain links TRBV5-4 with TRBJ1-2, with D maybe TRBD1 (5 bases). This CDR3 has 15 amino acids. From germline, CDR1 is SGHNT and CDR2 YYREEE (reference sequence). Deletions cut 3 bases from V and 4 bases from J, with 16 bases between. The DNA of the CDR3 is TGTGCCAGCAGCTCCCGGGACCAGGGACTCTATGGCTACACCTTC. This codes for CASSSRDQGLYGYTF.

This clone was found a few times. CDR3 sequence: CASSLEGQGSTKLFF. The CDR3 DNA follows: TGTGCCAGCAGCTTAGAGGGACAGGGCTCGACAAAACTGTTTTTT. The chain is built from TRBV7-2 and TRBJ1-4; 9 nucleotides align to TRBD1. J lost 10 bases, V lost 1 base, and 7 bases had no gene match. The CDR3 sequence is 15 residues long. The germline V gene encodes CDR1 SGHTA and CDR2 FQGNSA.

This chain uses TRBV28 with TRBJ2-2; D perhaps matches TRBD1 (6 bases). Trimming cost V 10 bases and J 1 base, with 13 bases left between them. Per the germline V gene, CDR1 is MDHEN and CDR2 is SYDVKM. The CDR3 length is 14 residues. The CDR3 DNA is TGTGCCACCCTAACAGGGTGGAACACCGGGGAGCTGTTTTTT. Amino acids: CATLTGWNTGELFF.

The J gene is TRBJ2-3, the V gene TRBV27; no firm D call. Between the trimmed V and J ends, which lost 8 bases and 9 bases, there was a span of 3 bases. Germline CDR1 MNHEY, CDR2 SMNVEV (reference sequence). The CDR3 is 8 residues long. This CDR3 is CASPTQYF. The CDR3 DNA reads TGTGCCAGCCCCACGCAGTATTTT.

The chain recombines TRBV4-2 with TRBJ2-7; D could derive from TRBD1 or TRBD2 (6 bases each). V was trimmed by 0 bases and J by 6 bases, leaving 18 bases between them. The CDR3 contains 16 residues. Germline V lookup: CDR1 LGHNA, CDR2 YNFKEQ. The CDR3 nucleotides read TGTGCCAGCAGCCAAGAGGGTAGCGGACAGTCGGGCGAGCAGTACTTC. It codes for CASSQEGSGQSGEQYF.

The chain links TRBV5-1 to TRBJ1-3, with a tentative D call TRBD1 (5 bases). This CDR3 spans 13 amino acids. Trimming removed 4 bases from V and 4 bases from J, with 9 bases in between. The germline gives CDR1 SGHRS, CDR2 YFSETQ. CDR3 in DNA: TGCGCCAGCAGCACGGGGACGGGAAACACCATATATTTT. It is translated as CASSTGTGNTIYF.

The CDR3 DNA reads TGTGCCAGCAGCTTATGGGGGACCCAGTACTTC. This encodes CASSLWGTQYF. The chain carries TRBV7-2 and TRBJ2-5; D is undetermined. Trimming took off 2 bases at V and 7 bases at J, with 5 bases between the two ends. CDR3 length equals 11 residues. Germline V lookup: CDR1 SGHTA, CDR2 FQGNSA.

V usage is TRBV18 and J usage is TRBJ1-1; no clear D gene. Germline loops: CDR1 KGHSH, CDR2 LQKENI. The CDR3 is made up of 13 amino acids. Deletions cut 6 bases from V and 3 bases from J, with 11 bases between. DNA for the CDR3: TGTGCCAGCTCTTACTATAGGGACACTGAAGCTTTCTTT. Translating it yields CASSYYRDTEAFF.

The rearrangement links TRBV7-2 to TRBJ1-1; D not certain. V was cut by 5 bases and J by 1 base, with 8 bases left in between. CDR3 length: 13 amino acids. Germline lookup yields CDR1 SGHTA and CDR2 FQGNSA. The CDR3 spells CASSPHKNTEAFF. CDR3 sequence (DNA): TGTGCCAGCAGCCCACATAAGAACACTGAAGCTTTCTTT.

The genes are TRBV12-5 and TRBJ1-4, with a weak D call TRBD1 (5 bases). This CDR3 contains 15 residues. The germline V and J ends were trimmed by 5 bases and 8 bases, with 18 bases remaining between them. Germline V gives CDR1 LGHNT, CDR2 FRNRAP. CDR3: CASGLAGGLREKLFF. Here the CDR3 DNA reads TGTGCTAGTGGTCTAGCCGGGGGTCTGAGGGAAAAACTGTTTTTT.

This clone was recorded only once. This sequence joins TRBV4-2 and TRBJ1-3, with D possibly TRBD1 on 6 matching bases. This CDR3 contains 21 residues. V was trimmed by 1 base and J by 3 bases, leaving 28 bases between them. In germline, CDR1 is LGHNA, CDR2 YNFKEQ. The CDR3 protein is CASSQGTPRGPSNFLGNTIYF. The DNA of the CDR3 is TGTGCCAGCAGCCAAGGCACCCCCCGGGGGCCCTCTAACTTTCTTGGAAACACCATATATTTT.

J is TRBJ1-3 and V is TRBV7-8, with D possibly matching TRBD1 (5 bases). The V gene's germline CDR1 is SGHVS and CDR2 FQNEAQ. The CDR3 runs 16 residues. V lost 5 bases and J 0 bases, leaving 14 bases between the germline ends. The CDR3 region is CASSLMGGYSGNTIYF. For the CDR3, the DNA is TGTGCCAGCAGCCTAATGGGGGGGTACTCTGGAAACACCATATATTTT.

The chain couples TRBV11-2 to TRBJ2-2; D may be TRBD2 (6 bases). The CDR3 has 14 residues. Trimming removed 1 base from V and 3 bases from J, with 6 bases in between. The germline gives CDR1 SGHAT, CDR2 FQNNGV. CDR3 nucleotide sequence: TGTGCCAGCAGCTTAGGACTAGACACCGGGGAGCTGTTTTTT. It codes for CASSLGLDTGELFF.

The chain combines TRBV11-2 with TRBJ1-1; possible D gene TRBD1, 6 bases. Germline CDR1 SGHAT, CDR2 FQNNGV. Deletions cut 1 base from V and 1 base from J, with 19 bases between. The CDR3 sequence is 18 residues long. The CDR3 loop is CASSLAFGRQAKNTEAFF. The CDR3 DNA sequence: TGTGCCAGCAGCTTAGCTTTCGGGAGACAGGCGAAGAACACTGAAGCTTTCTTT.

This clone has just one count. V and J are TRBV2 and TRBJ1-4; the D is unclear. This CDR3 has 14 amino acids. V was clipped by 6 bases and J by 5 bases, with 13 bases between them. Germline lookup yields CDR1 SNHLY and CDR2 FYNNEI. This chain's CDR3 is CASRDGSGNEKLFF. The CDR3 DNA follows: TGTGCCAGCAGAGACGGGTCTGGGAATGAAAAACTGTTTTTT.

The rearrangement joins TRBV29-1 to TRBJ1-2, with D possibly being TRBD1 (5 bases). The CDR3 has 12 residues. Between the trimmed V and J ends, which lost 7 bases and 6 bases, there was a span of 15 bases. The germline gives CDR1 SQVTM, CDR2 ANQGSEA. CDR3 nucleotide sequence: TGCAGCGCCGCCGGGACCTACGATGGCTACACCTTC. This translates into CSAAGTYDGYTF.

The rearrangement links TRBV5-1 to TRBJ1-3; D gene unclear. V lost 4 bases to trimming and J lost 0 bases, with 14 bases between them. The CDR3 totals 16 residues. Germline CDR1 reads SGHRS; CDR2 reads YFSETQ. CDR3 residues: CASSLVGPASGNTIYF. Written as DNA, the CDR3 is TGCGCCAGCAGCCTGGTAGGGCCAGCCTCTGGAAACACCATATATTTT.

This chain uses TRBV18 with TRBJ2-7; TRBD2 aligns across 7 bases. With 3 bases clipped from V and 7 bases from J, the junction kept 9 bases outside the gene matches. The CDR3 has 14 residues. Germline-derived CDR1 and CDR2 are KGHSH and LQKENI. The DNA of the CDR3 is TGTGCCAGCTCACCGCCGGGAGGTCCTTCGGAGCAGTACTTC. Translated, it gives CASSPPGGPSEQYF.

This clone was found once. The germline gene is not matched at one end of the junction; a read error may be the cause. The chain couples TRBV6-5 to TRBJ1-3, with a tentative D call TRBD1 (5 bases). CDR1 is MNHEY, CDR2 SVGAGI, per germline. This CDR3 is built from 14 residues. The CDR3 loop is CASSFQGIGSTIYF. CDR3 coding DNA: TGTGCCAGCAGTTTCCAGGGCATAGGAAGCACCATATATTTT.

The chain couples TRBV7-6 to TRBJ1-1; D uncertain. The germline V gene has CDR1 SGHVS and CDR2 FNYEAQ. The CDR3 covers 13 residues. Deletions cut 5 bases from V and 2 bases from J, with 9 bases between. In DNA, the CDR3 is TGTGCCAGCAGCCGTTACGGAAACACTGAAGCTTTCTTT. Translated: CASSRYGNTEAFF.

The chain links TRBV18 to TRBJ1-1; D is ambiguous. V lost 1 base to trimming and J lost 2 bases, with 8 bases between them. The CDR3 has 14 amino acids. Germline V gene data show CDR1 as KGHSH and CDR2 as LQKENI. The chain's CDR3 is CASSPREGNTEAFF. CDR3 coding DNA: TGTGCCAGCTCACCACGAGAGGGCAACACTGAAGCTTTCTTT.

The chain links TRBV25-1 to TRBJ2-1; no clear D. Trimming stripped 4 bases from V and 8 bases from J, with 15 bases between. This CDR3 has 14 amino acids. The V gene's germline CDR1 is MGHDK and CDR2 SYGVNS. The CDR3 coding sequence is TGTGCCAGCAGTGCAGAGACCAAGCCCCATGAGCAGTTCTTC. Protein product: CASSAETKPHEQFF.

This clone was observed a handful of times. This chain joins TRBV27 and TRBJ1-1; 10 nucleotides match TRBD1. CDR3 length: 16 amino acids. With 4 bases clipped from V and 3 bases from J, the junction kept 8 bases outside the gene matches. Germline V CDR1 and CDR2: MNHEY, SMNVEV (reference sequence). Here the CDR3 DNA reads TGTGCCAGCAGTTCAGACAGGGGGCCATGGGACACTGAAGCTTTCTTT. Amino acid sequence: CASSSDRGPWDTEAFF.

The J gene is TRBJ1-1, the V gene TRBV7-9; D is ambiguous. CDR1 and CDR2 from the germline V gene are SEHNR and FQNEAQ (reference sequence). Trimming removed 7 bases from V and 0 bases from J, with 15 bases in between. CDR3 length: 15 amino acids. The CDR3 DNA follows: TGTGCCAGCATACCGGTGAGCGTTCTGAACACTGAAGCTTTCTTT. Translating gives CASIPVSVLNTEAFF. Combining the CDR3 with reference TRBV7-9 and TRBJ1-1 gives the whole variable domain DTGVSQNPRHKITKRGQNVTFRCDPISEHNRLYWYRQTLGQGPEFLTYFQNEAQLEKSRLLSDRFSAERPKGSFSTLEIQRTEQGDSAMYLCASIPVSVLNTEAFFGQGTRLTVV.

This sequence joins TRBV6-5 and TRBJ2-1; D gene ambiguous. This CDR3 has 11 residues. V was pared by 5 bases and J by 5 bases, with 4 bases between. The germline gives CDR1 MNHEY, CDR2 SVGAGI. CDR3 sequence: CASSMDNEQFF. The DNA of the CDR3 is TGTGCCAGCAGTATGGACAATGAGCAGTTCTTC.

The rearrangement joins TRBV4-1 to TRBJ1-3; unclear D gene. Trimming removed 3 bases at V and 6 bases at J, with 3 bases between. CDR1 is MGHRA, CDR2 YSYEKL, per germline. This CDR3 has 11 amino acids. The CDR3 here is CASSQKNTIYF. CDR3 in DNA: TGCGCCAGCAGCCAGAAAAACACCATATATTTT.

This chain connects TRBV12-3 or TRBV12-4 to TRBJ1-1; no definite D call. V lost 7 bases and J lost 1, with 10 bases in between. The CDR3 is made up of 13 amino acids. The CDR3 is CASTHGSNTEAFF. DNA for the CDR3: TGTGCCAGCACTCACGGGTCGAACACTGAAGCTTTCTTT.